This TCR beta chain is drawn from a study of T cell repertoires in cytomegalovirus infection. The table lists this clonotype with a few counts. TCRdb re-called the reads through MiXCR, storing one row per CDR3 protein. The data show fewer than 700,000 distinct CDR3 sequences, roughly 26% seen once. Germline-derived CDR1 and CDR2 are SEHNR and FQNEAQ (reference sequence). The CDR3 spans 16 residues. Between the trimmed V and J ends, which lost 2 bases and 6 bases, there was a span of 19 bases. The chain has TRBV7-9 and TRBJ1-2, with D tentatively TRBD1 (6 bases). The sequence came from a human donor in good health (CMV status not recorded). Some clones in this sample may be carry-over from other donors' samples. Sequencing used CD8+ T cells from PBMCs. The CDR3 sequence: CASSLNRAGVKDGYTF. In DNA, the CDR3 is TGTGCCAGCAGCTTAAACCGGGCAGGGGTGAAGGATGGCTACACCTTC.